Given below is one T cell receptor (beta chain) in context. What it binds is unknown. When ten to eleven days of culture had elapsed, CD4+ T cells were isolated. This sample is part of a study of vaccination effects on CD4 cells after COVID-19. Across the whole study: As their vaccination, participants received two doses of either BNT162b2 or mRNA-1273.

Germline values: CDR1 SNHLY, CDR2 FYNNEI. Trimming removed 8 bases from V and 6 bases from J, with 9 bases in between. The CDR3 contains 11 residues. General study points: Of the vaccine-induced clones from healthy vaccinees, merely 1 of 255 recognized common cold coronaviruses as well.

The assay was immunoSEQ multiplex PCR, and TCRdb's table has in-frame clones only and misses some. The sample consists of more than 30,000 clones, 60% to 75% of them appearing once. The sequencing used CD4+ T cells from PBMCs cultured without peptide, collected before COVID-19 vaccination. The chain carries TRBV2 and TRBJ2-3; TRBD2 is a possible D gene (6 bases). The TCR comes from a human donor who received a COVID-19 vaccine. CDR3 loop: CASGTWDTQYF. CDR3 in DNA: TGTGCCAGCGGGACTTGGGATACGCAGTATTTT.